The 6 T cell receptor beta chains listed next were all sequenced from one sample in a study of control samples from healthy donors and cancer patients. TCRdb's copy holds only in-frame clones and misses some; the assay was immunoSEQ multiplex PCR. The sample carries fewer than 200,000 clones, 88% recorded once. The sequencing input was blood. The receptors stem from a woman aged 25-40 years in good health.

V is TRBV7-6 and J is TRBJ1-1, with 7 bases matching TRBD1. With 5 bases clipped from V and 4 bases from J, the junction kept 10 bases outside the gene matches. CDR1 SGHVS and CDR2 FNYEAQ come from the germline V gene. CDR3 length: 15 amino acids. The CDR3 coding sequence is TGTGCCAGCAGCCAGGCCCTGGCAGGGGGCACTGAAGCTTTCTTT. This encodes CASSQALAGGTEAFF. Full variable domain (missing parts from reference TRBV7-6 and TRBJ1-1): GAGVSQSPRYKVTKRGQDVALRCDPISGHVSLYWYRQALGQGPEFLTYFNYEAQQDKSGLPNDRFSAERPEGSISTLTIQRTEQRDSAMYRCASSQALAGGTEAFFGQGTRLTVV.

This chain links TRBV5-1 with TRBJ2-3, with TRBD1 matching over 7 bases. This CDR3 is 14 amino acids long. The J segment lost 5 bases and the V segment lost 2 bases, leaving 5 bases of the junction unmatched. CDR1 SGHRS and CDR2 YFSETQ come from the germline V gene. In DNA, the CDR3 is TGCGCCAGCAGCTTACAGGGGTGGGGAGATACGCAGTATTTT. It is translated as CASSLQGWGDTQYF. Full variable domain (remainder filled in from reference TRBV5-1 and TRBJ2-3): KAGVTQTPRYLIKTRGQQVTLSCSPISGHRSVSWYQQTPGQGLQFLFEYFSETQRNKGNFPGRFSGRQFSNSRSEMNVSTLELGDSALYLCASSLQGWGDTQYFGPGTRLTVL.

The chain couples TRBV5-1 to TRBJ2-5, with 11 bases that match TRBD2. Germline-derived CDR1 and CDR2 are SGHRS and YFSETQ. The CDR3 consists of 15 residues. The V and J ends lost 1 base and 5 bases, in that order; junction bases with no gene match: 4. Written as DNA, the CDR3 is TGCGCCAGCAGCTTGACTAGCGGGGGCGTGGAGACCCAGTACTTC. Its translation is CASSLTSGGVETQYF. The whole variable domain, filled in from reference TRBV5-1 and TRBJ2-5, reads KAGVTQTPRYLIKTRGQQVTLSCSPISGHRSVSWYQQTPGQGLQFLFEYFSETQRNKGNFPGRFSGRQFSNSRSEMNVSTLELGDSALYLCASSLTSGGVETQYFGPGTRLLVL.

This clone was seen once. The J gene is TRBJ1-2, the V gene TRBV14; no clear D gene. Germline loops: CDR1 SGHDN, CDR2 FVKESK. This CDR3 has 14 residues. V lost 4 bases and J lost 0, with 9 bases in between. In DNA form, the CDR3 reads TGTGCCAGCAGCCCGACGGGAGCTAACTATGGCTACACCTTC. This sequence encodes CASSPTGANYGYTF.

The chain joins TRBV6-1 to TRBJ2-7; no reliable D call. The length of the CDR3 is 15 residues. CDR1 is MNHNS and CDR2 is SASEGT in the germline V gene. V lost 1 base, J lost 3 bases, and 13 bases lay in between. CDR3 amino acids: CASSEDGYGHYEQYF. The CDR3 nucleotides are TGTGCCAGCAGTGAAGACGGATATGGGCACTACGAGCAGTACTTC.

The rearrangement links TRBV19 to TRBJ2-7, with 11 nucleotides matching TRBD1. Germline CDR1 LNHDA, CDR2 SQIVND (reference sequence). With 4 bases clipped from V and 6 bases from J, the junction kept 2 bases outside the gene matches. CDR3 length: 13 amino acids. The CDR3 nucleotides are TGTGCCAGTAGTAAGGGGACAGGGGGCGAGCAGTACGTC. This codes for CASSKGTGGEQYV.